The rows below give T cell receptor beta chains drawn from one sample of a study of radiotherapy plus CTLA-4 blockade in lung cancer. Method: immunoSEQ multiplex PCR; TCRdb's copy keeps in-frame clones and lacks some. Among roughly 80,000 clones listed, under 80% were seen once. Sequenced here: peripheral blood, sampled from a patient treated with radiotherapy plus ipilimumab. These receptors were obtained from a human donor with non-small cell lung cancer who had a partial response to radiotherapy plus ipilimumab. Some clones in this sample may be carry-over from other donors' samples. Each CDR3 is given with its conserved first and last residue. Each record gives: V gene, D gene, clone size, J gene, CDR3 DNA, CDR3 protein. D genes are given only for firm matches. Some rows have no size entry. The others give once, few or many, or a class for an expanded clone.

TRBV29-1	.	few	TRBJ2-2	TGCAGCGTTGAAAGGGCGCGGGGCACCGGGGAGCTGTTTTTT	CSVERARGTGELFF
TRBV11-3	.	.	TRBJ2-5	TGTGCCAGCAGCCTGACTAGCTTTGGGACACAAGAGACCCAGTACTTC	CASSLTSFGTQETQYF
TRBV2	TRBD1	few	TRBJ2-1	TGTGCCAGCAAGGACAGGGGGTACAATGAGCAGTTCTTC	CASKDRGYNEQFF
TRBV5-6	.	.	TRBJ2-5	TGTGCCAGCAGCGTCTACCGGGACACCCGAGGGGACTTGCAGGGGGCCCAGTACTTC	CASSVYRDTRGDLQGAQYF
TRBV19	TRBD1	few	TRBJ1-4	TGTGCCAGTAGTATAGCCTATTGGCGGACAGGGCCCGCGGAAAAACTGTTTTTT	CASSIAYWRTGPAEKLFF
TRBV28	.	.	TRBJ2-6	TGTGCCAGCAGTGATCAGGGTACGACCTCTGGGGCCAACGTCCTGACTTTC	CASSDQGTTSGANVLTF
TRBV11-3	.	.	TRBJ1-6	TGTGCCAGCAGCTACACCGCAAATTCACCCCTCCACTTT	CASSYTANSPLHF
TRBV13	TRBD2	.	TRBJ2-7	TGTGCCAGCAGCTCCCGAGTAGCGGGGTCTTACGAGCAGTACTTC	CASSSRVAGSYEQYF
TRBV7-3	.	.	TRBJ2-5	TGTGCCAGCAGCCCCATAGCGGCCAAAGAGACCCAGTACTTC	CASSPIAAKETQYF
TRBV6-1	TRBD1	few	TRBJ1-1	TGTGCCAGCAGACTTGCAGGGACAGGGGGGACTGAAGCTTTCTTT	CASRLAGTGGTEAFF
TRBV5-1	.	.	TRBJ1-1	TGCGCCAGCAGCTTGTCGATGAGGTCGGGTGTGAACACTGAAGCTTTCTTT	CASSLSMRSGVNTEAFF
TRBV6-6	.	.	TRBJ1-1	TGTGCCAGCAGTCCGGGGTATTGGGGGGGGACCACTGAAGCTTTCTTT	CASSPGYWGGTTEAFF
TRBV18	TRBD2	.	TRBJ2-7	TGTGCCAGCTCACCAGGGGGGGGGAGAGGACGGTACGAGCAGTACTTC	CASSPGGGRGRYEQYF
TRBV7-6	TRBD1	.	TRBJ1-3	TGTGCCAGCAGCCCGCAGACTACAGGGGACTCTGGAAACACCATATATTTT	CASSPQTTGDSGNTIYF
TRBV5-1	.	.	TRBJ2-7	TGCGCCAGCAGCTTGGTTCCAGGGACCTACGAGCAGTACTTC	CASSLVPGTYEQYF
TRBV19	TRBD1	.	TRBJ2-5	TGTGCCAGTAGTAACACGGGACAGCGAGAGACCCAGTACTTC	CASSNTGQRETQYF
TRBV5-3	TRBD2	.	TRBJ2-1	TGTGCCAGACCTCTAGCGGGAGAAGGATGGGAGCAGTTCTTC	CARPLAGEGWEQFF
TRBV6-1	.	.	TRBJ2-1	TGTGCCGGGGGGGCGGGATTTGTGGATGAGCAGTTCTTC	CAGGAGFVDEQFF
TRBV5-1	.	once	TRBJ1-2	TGCGCCAGCAGACTACCGATGGGGGGACATGGCTACACCTTC	CASRLPMGGHGYTF
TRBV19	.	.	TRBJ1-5	TGTGCCAGTAGTATAGGGTCGGGGAGGGTCGGCCAGCCCCAGCATTTT	CASSIGSGRVGQPQHF
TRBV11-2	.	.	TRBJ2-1	TGTGCCAGCAGGTTGGGGCACAATGAGCAGTTCTTC	CASRLGHNEQFF
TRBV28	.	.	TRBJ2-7	TGTGCCAGCAGTTCGGCGGGGTATGGGACCTACGAGCAGTACTTC	CASSSAGYGTYEQYF
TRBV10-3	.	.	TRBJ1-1	TGTGCCATCAGGCAACAGGAGGGCGAAGCTTTCTTT	CAIRQQEGEAFF
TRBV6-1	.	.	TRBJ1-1	TGTGCCAGCACCAAAATCGGGGGGCGAATCACTGAAGCTTTCTTT	CASTKIGGRITEAFF
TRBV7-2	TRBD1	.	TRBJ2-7	TGTGCCAGCAGCTCCCGGGACAGGGGGCTTGAGCAGTACTTC	CASSSRDRGLEQYF
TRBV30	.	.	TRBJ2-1	TGTGCCTGGAGTCGTTGGGCGGAGGATGAGCAGTTCTTC	CAWSRWAEDEQFF
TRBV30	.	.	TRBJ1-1	TGTGCCTGGGGCAGGGGGAACACTGAAGCTTTCTTT	CAWGRGNTEAFF
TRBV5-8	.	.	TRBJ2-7	TGTGCCAGCAGCTCAGGGCCCCATTCCTCCTACGAGCAGTACTTC	CASSSGPHSSYEQYF
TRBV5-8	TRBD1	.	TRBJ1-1	TGTGCCAGCAGCTTGGGGGGGACAGGGAACATGAACACTGAAGCTTTCTTT	CASSLGGTGNMNTEAFF
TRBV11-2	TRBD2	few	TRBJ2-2	TGTGCCAGCAGCTTTCCAGGACTAGCGGGAGCCGGGGAGCTGTTTTTT	CASSFPGLAGAGELFF
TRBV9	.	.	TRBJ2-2	TGTGCCAGCAGCGTTCGCGAGAAGTCCGGGGAGCTGTTTTTT	CASSVREKSGELFF
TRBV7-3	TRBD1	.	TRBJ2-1	TGTGCCAGCAGCACAGGGCAGGGGGCCTATGAGCAGTTCTTC	CASSTGQGAYEQFF
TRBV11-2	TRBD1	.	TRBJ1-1	TGTGCCAGCAGCTTGGGGACAGCTGAAGCTTTCTTT	CASSLGTAEAFF
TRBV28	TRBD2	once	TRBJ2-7	TGTGCCAGCAGAGGAGCGGGAGGTGTCTACGAGCAGTACTTC	CASRGAGGVYEQYF
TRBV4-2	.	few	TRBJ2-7	TGTGCCAGCAGCTTGGGGGGGCCCTACGAGCAGTACTTC	CASSLGGPYEQYF
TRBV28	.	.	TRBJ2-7	TGTGCCAGCAGAAAGACAGCCTCCTACGAGCAGTACTTC	CASRKTASYEQYF
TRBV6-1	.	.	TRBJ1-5	TGTGCCAGCAGTCCTGGGGACACGCAGCCCCAGCATTTT	CASSPGDTQPQHF
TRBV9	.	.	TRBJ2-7	TGTGCCAGCAGCGTAACGTCACAGGGTTGGGAGCAGTACTTC	CASSVTSQGWEQYF
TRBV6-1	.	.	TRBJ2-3	TGTGCCAGCAGGGAGATCGTGACAGATACGCAGTATTTT	CASREIVTDTQYF
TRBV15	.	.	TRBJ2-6	TGTGCCACCAGCAGAGTCCTTGGAGGTCCTGGGGCCAACGTCCTGACTTTC	CATSRVLGGPGANVLTF
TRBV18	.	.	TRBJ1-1	TGTGCCAGCTCACCAGGGGGCGAGGGAACTGAAGCTTTCTTT	CASSPGGEGTEAFF
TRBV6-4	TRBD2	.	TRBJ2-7	TGTGCCAGCAGTGACTCGATTCCTAGCGGGGAGTCCTACGAGCAGTACTTC	CASSDSIPSGESYEQYF
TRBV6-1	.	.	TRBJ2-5	TGTGCCAGCAGTGGTGCGGGTGGTTTGGGGGAGACCCAGTACTTC	CASSGAGGLGETQYF
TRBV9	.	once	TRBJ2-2	TGTGCCAGCAGCCCCCGACAGATTCGCTACAACACCGGGGAGCTGTTTTTT	CASSPRQIRYNTGELFF
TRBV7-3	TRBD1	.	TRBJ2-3	TGTGCCAGCAGCCCGACAGGGGGGTTTTATGATACGCAGTATTTT	CASSPTGGFYDTQYF
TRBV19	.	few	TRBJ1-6	TGTGCCAGTACAAATCTCGGGGGAATTAATTCACCCCTCCACTTT	CASTNLGGINSPLHF
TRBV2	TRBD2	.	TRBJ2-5	TGTGCCAGCAGTGAACGGCTAGTAGCGGGGGTTGTAGAGACCCAGTACTTC	CASSERLVAGVVETQYF
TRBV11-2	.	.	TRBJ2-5	TGTGCCAGCAGCTCGTGGCCGGGATCTAAAGAGACCCAGTACTTC	CASSSWPGSKETQYF
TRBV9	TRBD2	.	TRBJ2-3	TGTGCCAGCAGCGTCGTCGCTAGCGGGGGGGGGAGGATCGATACGCAGTATTTT	CASSVVASGGGRIDTQYF
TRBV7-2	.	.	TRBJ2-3	TGTGCCAGCAGCTTAGTAGAGGGGGTTGGAGATACGCAGTATTTT	CASSLVEGVGDTQYF
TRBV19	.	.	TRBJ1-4	TGTGCCAGTAGTATAGCGGCCGGAGCAACTAATGAAAAACTGTTTTTT	CASSIAAGATNEKLFF
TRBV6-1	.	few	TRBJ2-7	TGTGCCAGCAGTGAACCGGCGGGTACCTACGAGCAGTACTTC	CASSEPAGTYEQYF
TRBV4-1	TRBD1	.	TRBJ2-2	TGCGCCAGCAGCCAAGAACAGGGGTCTAACACCGGGGAGCTGTTTTTT	CASSQEQGSNTGELFF
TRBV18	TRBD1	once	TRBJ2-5	TGTGCCAGCTCACCCAATACAGGGGGCGAAGAGACCCAGTACTTC	CASSPNTGGEETQYF
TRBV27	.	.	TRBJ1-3	TGTGCCAGCAGTTTATCGTCAGGGCCTGGAAACACCATATATTTT	CASSLSSGPGNTIYF
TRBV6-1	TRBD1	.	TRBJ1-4	TGTGCCAGCAGTGAGACTTTTCAGGGGGCGGCGACGGAAAAACTGTTTTTT	CASSETFQGAATEKLFF
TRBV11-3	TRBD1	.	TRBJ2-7	TGTGCCAGCAGCCCAAGGGGGGGACAGGGAGGCTACGAGCAGTACTTC	CASSPRGGQGGYEQYF
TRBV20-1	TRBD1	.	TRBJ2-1	TGCAGTGCCGGACAGGGTGCTCCGTTCTTC	CSAGQGAPFF